This T cell receptor beta chain was retrieved from a study of blood T cells in healthy people across ages. This clonotype came up many times. For the second PCR, which ran for 7 to 11 cycles, a sample-barcoded 5' primer and a J-beta primer mix were used. Each cDNA molecule was tagged by a template-switch adaptor with 12 random nucleotides. One entry per CDR3 protein, called by TCRdb with MiXCR from the 5' RACE reads. The data hold 550,000 to 650,000 distinct CDR3 sequences, with approximately 26% observed a single time. Trimming removed 0 bases from V and 5 bases from J, with 17 bases in between. Germline V gives CDR1 SNHLY, CDR2 FYNNEI. The CDR3 totals 18 residues. Another study also made use of these data, one on T cells of mothers and their children. Turning to that study: Three mothers and their six children, all healthy Caucasians, donated.

This receptor was identified in a boy aged 2 to 10 in good health. V is TRBV2 and J is TRBJ2-6; D gene uncertain. Sequencing was done on a sample of blood. The chain's CDR3 is CASSEAGTMTAWANVLTF. DNA of the CDR3: TGTGCCAGCAGTGAAGCTGGTACTATGACCGCCTGGGCCAACGTCCTGACTTTC.